The clone carrying this TCR beta chain came up a few times. These data belong to a study of blood T cell repertoires in COVID-19. Study background: Nucleic acid was either cDNA or gDNA, and it came from T cells, B-cell-depleted T cells, or PBMCs.

The V gene end was trimmed by 3 bases and the J gene end by 1 base; junction bases not matched to a gene: 10. CDR1 and CDR2 from the germline V gene are SGDLS and YYNGEE. The CDR3 sequence is 17 residues long. Original data processing: Estimated nucleated cell counts came from reference gene primer amplification. Sequenced by immunoSEQ multiplex PCR; TCRdb stores in-frame clones only, minus some. V, J and clone size are taken as reported in that table, and D and trimming were inferred from the DNA itself. The table lists 20,000 to 25,000 clones, about 90% of them singletons. V gene TRBV9 combines with J gene TRBJ2-1; TRBD2 agrees at 7 bases. The specimen was peripheral blood. The receptor was isolated from a woman at least 80 years old with active COVID-19. CDR3 DNA sequence: TGTGCCAGCAGCGACCCCTTGAGCGGGGAGTCCTACAATGAGCAGTTCTTC. The encoded protein is CASSDPLSGESYNEQFF.